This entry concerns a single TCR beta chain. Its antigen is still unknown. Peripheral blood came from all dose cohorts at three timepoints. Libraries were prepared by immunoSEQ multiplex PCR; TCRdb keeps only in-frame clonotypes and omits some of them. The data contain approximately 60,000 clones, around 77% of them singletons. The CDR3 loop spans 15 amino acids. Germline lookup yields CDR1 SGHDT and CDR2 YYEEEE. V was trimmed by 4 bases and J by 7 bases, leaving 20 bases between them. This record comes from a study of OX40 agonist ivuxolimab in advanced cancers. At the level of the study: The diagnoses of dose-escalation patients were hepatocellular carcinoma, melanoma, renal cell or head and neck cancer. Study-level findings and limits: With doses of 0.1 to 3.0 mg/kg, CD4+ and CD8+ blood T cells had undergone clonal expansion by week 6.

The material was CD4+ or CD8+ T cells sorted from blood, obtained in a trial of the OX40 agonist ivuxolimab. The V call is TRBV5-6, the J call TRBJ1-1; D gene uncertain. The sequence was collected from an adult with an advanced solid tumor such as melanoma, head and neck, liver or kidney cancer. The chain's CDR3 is CASSLSPSFGSEAFF. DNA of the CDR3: TGTGCCAGCAGCCTGAGCCCATCCTTCGGCAGTGAAGCTTTCTTT.